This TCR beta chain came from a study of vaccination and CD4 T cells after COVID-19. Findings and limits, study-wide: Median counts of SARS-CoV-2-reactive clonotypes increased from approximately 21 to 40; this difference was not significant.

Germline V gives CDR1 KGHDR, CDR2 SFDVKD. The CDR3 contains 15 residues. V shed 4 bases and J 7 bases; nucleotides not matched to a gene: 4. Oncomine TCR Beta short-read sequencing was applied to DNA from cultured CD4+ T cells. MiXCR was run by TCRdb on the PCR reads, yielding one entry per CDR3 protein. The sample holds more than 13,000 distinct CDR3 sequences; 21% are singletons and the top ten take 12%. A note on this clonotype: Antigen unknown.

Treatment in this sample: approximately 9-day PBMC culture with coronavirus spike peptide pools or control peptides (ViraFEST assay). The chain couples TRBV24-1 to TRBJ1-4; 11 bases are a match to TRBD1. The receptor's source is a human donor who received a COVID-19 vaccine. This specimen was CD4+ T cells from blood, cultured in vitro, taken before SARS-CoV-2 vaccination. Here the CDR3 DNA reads TGTGCCACCAGTGAGCCGGGACAGGGGGGTGAAAAACTGTTTTTT. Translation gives CATSEPGQGGEKLFF.